The 31 T cell receptor beta chains presented below share a single source sample, sequenced in a study of beta chain features in type 1 diabetes (dated by TCRdb to the late 2010s). The library came from the immunoSEQ multiplex PCR assay. The High Capacity cDNA Reverse Transcription Kit was used to reverse transcribe all of the isolated RNA, meaning that expressed TCRB transcripts were what got sequenced. Imported from immuneACCESS, the table was reduced by TCRdb to in-frame sequences with V and J called. These copies leave out some clones; in studies compared against another copy, an unresolved V gene accounts for under half, and the cause of the remainder is not known. The table for this sample lists around 290,000 clones; 8% of them were counted only once. Of the sample, about 0.93% is held by the ten largest clones. The specimen sequenced was central memory CD4+ T cells from blood. These receptors were collected from a woman between 18 and 29 years old in good health.

The sample holds a few counts of this clone. The chain uses TRBV25-1 and TRBJ2-7, with 7 bases fitting TRBD1. V shed 3 bases and J 1 base; nucleotides not matched to a gene: 9. This CDR3 comprises 16 residues. Germline CDR1 and CDR2: MGHDK and SYGVNS. Here the CDR3 DNA reads TGTGCCAGCAGTGAGGGGTTTGGGGGACAGTCCTACGAGCAGTACTTC. Translating it yields CASSEGFGGQSYEQYF.

This clone came up many times. The chain employs TRBV5-1 and TRBJ2-4; 7 nucleotides line up with TRBD1. Germline lookup yields CDR1 SGHRS and CDR2 YFSETQ. Germline trimming cut 4 bases from V and 7 bases from J; bases unmatched to any gene: 5. This CDR3 contains 13 residues. The CDR3 DNA reads TGCGCCAGCAGCACCCAACAGGGGAACATTCAGTACTTC. It yields the protein CASSTQQGNIQYF.

The chain recombines TRBV2 with TRBJ2-2; D remains ambiguous. The CDR3 sequence is 13 residues long. Germline V gene sequence: CDR1 SNHLY, CDR2 FYNNEI. Trimming took off 4 bases at V and 5 bases at J, with 8 bases between the two ends. In DNA form, the CDR3 reads TGTGCCAGCAGTGTTTTCGGGACCGGGGAGCTGTTTTTT. This translates into CASSVFGTGELFF.

This clone has a count of ten or more. The chain uses TRBV12-5 and TRBJ2-7; 12 bases are shared with TRBD1. Per the germline V gene, CDR1 is LGHNT and CDR2 is FRNRAP. The CDR3 has 16 amino acids. V lost 1 base and J lost 7; bases outside the gene matches: 8. The DNA of the CDR3 is TGTGCTAGTGGTTTGGATTCGGGACAGGGGGCGCAAGAGCAGTACTTC. Translation gives CASGLDSGQGAQEQYF.

The chain employs TRBV2 and TRBJ2-1; no definite D call. Trimming left V 2 bases short and J 7 bases short, with 18 bases between. The CDR3 runs 16 residues. The germline CDR1 and CDR2 sequences are SNHLY and FYNNEI. The CDR3 reads CASSESWPRVVNEQFF. The CDR3 DNA follows: TGTGCCAGCAGTGAAAGCTGGCCCCGGGTGGTGAATGAGCAGTTCTTC.

V gene TRBV7-9 combines with J gene TRBJ2-2, with 7 bases lining up with TRBD1. V was clipped by 2 bases and J by 0 bases; unmatched bases: 12. The length of the CDR3 is 19 residues. Germline V lookup: CDR1 SEHNR, CDR2 FQNEAQ (reference sequence). CDR3 in DNA: TGTGCCAGCAGCTTAAGAGGACAGGCCATCCCGCCGAACACCGGGGAGCTGTTTTTT. Protein sequence: CASSLRGQAIPPNTGELFF.

This clone has more than one count but fewer than ten. CDR3 bases: TGTGCCAGCAGCTTGCGGTCCCTGAAAGAAAAAAATGAAAAACTGTTTTTT. Its translation: CASSLRSLKEKNEKLFF. This chain uses TRBV5-6 with TRBJ1-4, with D hard to call. Germline V gene data show CDR1 as SGHDT and CDR2 as YYEEEE. The CDR3 has 17 residues. V shed 1 base and J shed 5 bases, with 18 bases lying between them.

The J gene is TRBJ2-6, the V gene TRBV7-9; maybe TRBD1 (5 bases). Trimming cost V 2 bases and J 0 bases, with 11 bases left between them. Germline V gene lookup returns CDR1 SEHNR and CDR2 FQNEAQ (reference sequence). The CDR3 consists of 17 residues. The CDR3 spells CASSLSQGRSGANVLTF. CDR3 coding DNA: TGTGCCAGCAGCTTATCGCAGGGCCGCTCTGGGGCCAACGTCCTGACTTTC. The variable domain in full, with the rest retrieved from reference TRBV7-9 and TRBJ2-6, is DTGVSQNPRHKITKRGQNVTFRCDPISEHNRLYWYRQTLGQGPEFLTYFQNEAQLEKSRLLSDRFSAERPKGSFSTLEIQRTEQGDSAMYLCASSLSQGRSGANVLTFGAGSRLTVL.

V is TRBV30 and J is TRBJ1-1; perhaps TRBD1 as D (5 bases). Germline-derived CDR1 and CDR2 are GTSNPN and SVGIG (reference sequence). The CDR3 covers 13 residues. V shed 2 bases and J shed 4 bases, with 11 bases lying between them. CDR3 protein: CAWSITGGTEAFF. The CDR3 nucleotides are TGTGCCTGGAGTATTACGGGGGGCACTGAAGCTTTCTTT.

The gene calls are TRBV29-1 and TRBJ2-3; the D is unclear. This CDR3 has 14 residues. Trimming removed 4 bases from V and 0 bases from J, with 11 bases in between. Germline CDR1 reads SQVTM; CDR2 reads ANQGSEA. CDR3 bases: TGCAGCGTTGTTGAAGTTGTGAGCACAGATACGCAGTATTTT. Amino acids: CSVVEVVSTDTQYF.

This clone was picked up many times. The CDR3 region is CASSSTSGAQPQHF. In nucleotides, the CDR3 is TGTGCCAGCAGCTCTACCTCGGGGGCTCAGCCCCAGCATTTT. The gene calls are TRBV7-2 and TRBJ1-5; perhaps TRBD1 as D (6 bases). The CDR3 is made up of 14 amino acids. Trimming cost V 4 bases and J 6 bases, with 13 bases left between them. Germline loops: CDR1 SGHTA, CDR2 FQGNSA.

This clone was counted ten times or more. CDR3 DNA: TGTGCCAGCAGCAAAGAGGGCAGGGGTGGCTACGAGCAGTACGTC. Translating it yields CASSKEGRGGYEQYV. The J gene is TRBJ2-7, the V gene TRBV21-1; the D segment call TRBD1 is taken from the table without a DNA check. TRBV21-1 is a pseudogene segment. This CDR3 region has 15 residues.

The chain is built from TRBV16 and TRBJ1-1; the match to TRBD1 covers 7 bases. With 2 bases clipped from V and 6 bases from J, the junction kept 6 bases outside the gene matches. The CDR3 consists of 14 residues. Germline CDR1 and CDR2: KGHSY and FQNENV. The DNA of the CDR3 is TGTGCCAGCAGCCAAAAGGGGGCACCCGCTGAAGCTTTCTTT. Amino acid sequence: CASSQKGAPAEAFF. The complete variable domain, with remaining parts taken from reference TRBV16 and TRBJ1-1, reads GEEVAQTPKHLVRGEGQKAKLYCAPIKGHSYVFWYQQVLKNEFKFLISFQNENVFDETGMPKERFSAKCLPNSPCSLEIQATKLEDSAVYFCASSQKGAPAEAFFGQGTRLTVV.

This chain uses TRBV6-6 with TRBJ2-3, with TRBD1 as a possible D gene (6 bases). Trimming removed 9 bases from V and 2 bases from J, with 12 bases in between. In germline, CDR1 is MNHNY, CDR2 SVGAGI (reference sequence). This CDR3 has 13 amino acids. CDR3 in DNA: TGTGCCAGTACGGGACAATTCACAGATACGCAGTATTTT. This codes for CASTGQFTDTQYF.

The table lists this clone with a few counts. This sequence joins TRBV19 and TRBJ2-7; 10 nucleotides match TRBD2. Germline V gene sequence: CDR1 LNHDA, CDR2 SQIVND (reference sequence). V was pared by 2 bases and J by 4 bases, with 2 bases of the junction left unmatched. The CDR3 is 14 amino acids. The CDR3 DNA follows: TGTGCCAGTAGTATAAGCGGGAGGGGTTACGAGCAGTACTTC. Protein sequence: CASSISGRGYEQYF. The variable domain in full, with the rest retrieved from reference TRBV19 and TRBJ2-7, is DGGITQSPKYLFRKEGQNVTLSCEQNLNHDAMYWYRQDPGQGLRLIYYSQIVNDFQKGDIAEGYSVSREKKESFPLTVTSAQKNPTAFYLCASSISGRGYEQYFGPGTRLTVT.

In this sample, this clone turned up a few times. The chain is built from TRBV7-9 and TRBJ2-1; TRBD2 matches 7 bases. The CDR3 runs to 13 residues. Germline-derived CDR1 and CDR2 are SEHNR and FQNEAQ (reference sequence). V lost 8 bases, J lost 4 bases, and 5 bases stayed unmatched. The CDR3 loop is CASSGEGYNEQFF. The CDR3 bases are TGTGCCAGCTCTGGGGAGGGGTACAATGAGCAGTTCTTC.

With regard to this clone: The same CDR3 can be traced to other DNA sequences in this sample. V and J are TRBV14 and TRBJ1-2; D gene unclear. CDR1 is SGHDN and CDR2 is FVKESK in the germline V gene. Trimming left V 3 bases short and J 8 bases short, with 7 bases between. This CDR3 has 11 amino acids. The DNA for the CDR3 is TGTGCCAGCAGCCAGGGAGGGGGCTACACCTTC. Translating gives CASSQGGGYTF.

J is TRBJ1-6 and V is TRBV7-2, with D perhaps matching TRBD1 (6 bases). The length of the CDR3 is 14 residues. The V end lost 5 bases, the J end lost 6 bases, and 11 bases lay between the germline ends. CDR1 is SGHTA, CDR2 FQGNSA, per germline. CDR3 protein: CASSIGQTNSPLHF. For the CDR3, the DNA is TGTGCCAGCAGCATCGGACAGACTAATTCACCCCTCCACTTT.

This clone was counted only a few times. This rearrangement joins TRBV7-2 to TRBJ2-3; D remains unclear. This CDR3 comprises 14 residues. CDR1 SGHTA and CDR2 FQGNSA come from the germline V gene. The germline V and J ends were trimmed by 0 bases and 5 bases, with 9 bases remaining between them. The CDR3 reads CASSLASSEDTQYF. Here the CDR3 DNA reads TGTGCCAGCAGCTTAGCCAGTTCTGAAGATACGCAGTATTTT. Full variable domain (remainder filled in from reference TRBV7-2 and TRBJ2-3): GAGVSQSPSNKVTEKGKDVELRCDPISGHTALYWYRQSLGQGLEFLIYFQGNSAPDKSGLPSDRFSAERTGGSVSTLTIQRTQQEDSAVYLCASSLASSEDTQYFGPGTRLTVL.

As for this clone: This same CDR3 is encoded by further DNA sequences in the sample. The chain uses TRBV7-2 and TRBJ2-6; 7 nucleotides align to TRBD1. With V trimmed by 5 bases and J by 1 base, 5 bases remained unmatched. The CDR3 is 16 amino acids. In germline, CDR1 is SGHTA, CDR2 FQGNSA. CDR3 sequence: CASSRQGLSGANVLTF. In DNA, the CDR3 is TGTGCCAGCAGCCGACAGGGTCTATCTGGGGCCAACGTCCTGACTTTC. Filled out from reference TRBV7-2 and TRBJ2-6, the complete variable domain reads GAGVSQSPSNKVTEKGKDVELRCDPISGHTALYWYRQSLGQGLEFLIYFQGNSAPDKSGLPSDRFSAERTGGSVSTLTIQRTQQEDSAVYLCASSRQGLSGANVLTFGAGSRLTVL.

The chain has TRBV6-6 and TRBJ2-7; D tentatively reads TRBD1 or TRBD2 (5 bases each). Germline assignment: CDR1 MNHNY and CDR2 SVGAGI (reference sequence). The CDR3 extends over 14 amino acids. The V end lost 8 bases, the J end lost 0 bases, and 14 bases lay between the germline ends. As DNA, the CDR3 is TGTGCCAGCTCTCGGGACCAAGGCTCCTACGAGCAGTACTTC. This gives the protein CASSRDQGSYEQYF.

There are a few counts of this clone. The V gene is TRBV30, the J gene TRBJ2-3; D gene unclear. Germline V gene data show CDR1 as GTSNPN and CDR2 as SVGIG (reference sequence). V was pared by 8 bases and J by 7 bases, with 10 bases between. This CDR3 contains 10 residues. The CDR3 spells CAMELNTQYF. CDR3 in DNA: TGTGCCATGGAGTTGAATACGCAGTATTTT.

This clone was counted at least ten times. V is TRBV28 and J is TRBJ1-5, with a possible D match to TRBD1 (5 bases). The CDR3 is 12 residues long. Germline V gene sequence: CDR1 MDHEN, CDR2 SYDVKM. V dropped 4 bases and J dropped 7 bases, with 8 bases sitting between them. CDR3 nucleotide sequence: TGTGCCAGCAGTTCAGGGATCCAGCCCCAGCATTTT. Protein sequence: CASSSGIQPQHF.

The rearrangement joins TRBV18 to TRBJ2-7, with TRBD2 matching 7 bases. Per the germline V gene, CDR1 is KGHSH and CDR2 is LQKENI. The ends lost 7 bases at V and 4 bases at J; junction bases unmatched: 10. CDR3 size: 14 residues. The CDR3 region has the DNA TGTGCCAGCTGGCGGGGGTCCCAGGGTTACGAGCAGTACTTC. Translation gives CASWRGSQGYEQYF.

A remark on this clone: This same CDR3 is encoded by further DNA sequences in the sample. This chain joins TRBV2 and TRBJ2-1; weak D call: TRBD2 (6 bases). Trimming shortened V by 3 bases and J by 4 bases, and 13 bases separated the two germline ends. The germline V gene encodes CDR1 SNHLY and CDR2 FYNNEI. The length of the CDR3 is 15 residues. The CDR3 coding sequence is TGTGCCAGCAGTGATTCGGGGAGGAGATACAATGAGCAGTTCTTC. This gives the protein CASSDSGRRYNEQFF.

This clone was seen more than once but under ten times. This chain links TRBV6-5 with TRBJ2-3; D possibly corresponds to TRBD1 (5 bases). The germline V gene has CDR1 MNHEY and CDR2 SVGAGI. Trimming left V 2 bases short and J 3 bases short, with 15 bases between. CDR3 size: 16 residues. The CDR3: CASSYLSGKRTDTQYF. CDR3 DNA sequence: TGTGCCAGCAGTTACCTATCAGGGAAAAGGACAGATACGCAGTATTTT.

The chain uses TRBV5-6 and TRBJ2-5; unclear D gene. The CDR3 runs 11 residues. The V gene's germline CDR1 is SGHDT and CDR2 YYEEEE. Trimming took off 9 bases at V and 5 bases at J, with 11 bases between the two ends. CDR3 in DNA: TGTGCCAACAATACCGGGGAGACCCAGTACTTC. This translates into CANNTGETQYF.

The rearrangement links TRBV9 to TRBJ2-1; 11 bases are a match to TRBD2. V was clipped by 2 bases and J by 5 bases; unmatched bases: 3. The germline V gene encodes CDR1 SGDLS and CDR2 YYNGEE. The CDR3 spans 15 residues. This CDR3 reads CASSVTSGSHNEQFF. In DNA form, the CDR3 reads TGTGCCAGCAGCGTCACTAGCGGGAGCCACAATGAGCAGTTCTTC.

The chain joins TRBV6-5 to TRBJ1-5, with 10 bases fitting TRBD1. This CDR3 spans 14 amino acids. V lost 5 bases to trimming and J lost 7 bases; unmatched junction nucleotides: 5. Per germline, CDR1 MNHEY and CDR2 SVGAGI. CDR3 sequence (DNA): TGTGCCAGCAGTGTAGGACAGGGGGGACAGCCCCAGCATTTT. Translating it yields CASSVGQGGQPQHF.

This clone showed up just a few times. The chain links TRBV30 to TRBJ1-4, with TRBD1 matching 7 bases. The CDR3 covers 16 residues. In germline, CDR1 is GTSNPN, CDR2 SVGIG (reference sequence). V lost 1 base and J lost 10; bases outside the gene matches: 15. The CDR3 sequence is CAWSAKITGDWGKLFF. CDR3 nucleotide sequence: TGTGCCTGGAGTGCAAAAATTACAGGGGATTGGGGAAAACTGTTTTTT.

This clone was seen only a few times. The chain is built from TRBV11-2 and TRBJ2-1; unclear D gene. CDR1 and CDR2 from the germline V gene are SGHAT and FQNNGV. This CDR3 comprises 15 residues. The V end lost 4 bases, the J end lost 1 base, and 11 bases lay between the germline ends. In DNA, the CDR3 is TGTGCCAGCAGCTCCCCGGCTTTGTCCTACAATGAGCAGTTCTTC. Amino acids: CASSSPALSYNEQFF.